The 23 T cell receptor beta chains below come from one sample, sequenced in a study of T-cell reconstitution after alpha-beta-depleted transplantation in children. A library of TCRbeta sequences, prepared with unique molecular identifiers, was generated. TCRdb called the PCR reads again in MiXCR, with one record for every CDR3 protein. The sample yields 250,000 to 350,000 distinct CDR3 sequences, roughly 9.5% seen once. Source: PBMCs from the stem cell graft donor, taken from the stem cell graft. Source of these receptors: a human donor who donated a stem cell graft to a child with SCID.

The chain combines TRBV6-5 with TRBJ2-1, with D possibly TRBD1 on 5 matching bases. V was cut by 6 bases and J by 3 bases, with 18 bases left in between. The CDR3 extends over 16 amino acids. Germline V CDR1 and CDR2: MNHEY, SVGAGI. The CDR3 here is CASRLWGLEDYNEQFF. The CDR3 coding sequence is TGTGCCAGCAGATTATGGGGCCTAGAGGACTACAATGAGCAGTTCTTC.

On this clonotype: Germline and junction disagree at one end, which may indicate a read error. The rearrangement uses TRBV7-8 and TRBJ1-4, with D maybe TRBD1 (5 bases). CDR1 and CDR2 from the germline V gene are SGHVS and FQNEAQ. The CDR3 runs to 16 residues. The CDR3 DNA is TGTGCCAGCAGCCCCAGGGTGGGTGCAACTAATGAAAAACTGATTTTT. Amino acid sequence: CASSPRVGATNEKLIF.

There are a few counts of this clonotype. The chain carries TRBV5-1 and TRBJ1-4; D uncertain. The CDR3 totals 13 residues. Germline CDR1 reads SGHRS; CDR2 reads YFSETQ. V was pared by 5 bases and J by 5 bases, with 10 bases between. The CDR3 region is CASRGIQNEKLFF. In DNA, the CDR3 is TGCGCCAGCAGAGGGATCCAGAATGAAAAACTGTTTTTT.

The chain has TRBV6-5 and TRBJ1-1, with 12 bases that match TRBD1. Per germline, CDR1 MNHEY and CDR2 SVGAGI. With 3 bases clipped from V and 4 bases from J, the junction kept 6 bases outside the gene matches. This CDR3 is 16 amino acids long. The CDR3 DNA reads TGTGCCAGCAGTTATTTGGGACAGGGGGCGATCACTGAAGCTTTCTTT. Protein product: CASSYLGQGAITEAFF.

The chain combines TRBV3-1 with TRBJ1-1; maybe TRBD1 (5 bases). The CDR3 length is 16 residues. Deletions cut 0 bases from V and 1 base from J, with 12 bases between. Germline CDR1 reads LGHDT; CDR2 reads YNNKEL (reference sequence). CDR3 in amino acids: CASSQDPGTGNTEAFF. DNA of the CDR3: TGTGCCAGCAGCCAAGATCCCGGAACAGGGAACACTGAAGCTTTCTTT.

This sequence joins TRBV12-3 or TRBV12-4 and TRBJ1-1, with D unclear. This CDR3 region has 12 residues. Trimming cost V 4 bases and J 1 base, with 4 bases left between them. In DNA, the CDR3 is TGTGCCAGCAGTTCCCGGAACACTGAAGCTTTCTTT. It specifies CASSSRNTEAFF.

This clonotype was observed a handful of times. CDR3 nucleotide sequence: TGTGCCAGCTCACCCCCCCCCGGCGAGATGGAGCAGTTCTTC. It yields the protein CASSPPPGEMEQFF. The chain is built from TRBV18 and TRBJ2-1; D not resolved. CDR1 and CDR2 from the germline V gene are KGHSH and LQKENI. V gave up 3 bases and J gave up 10 bases, with 16 bases separating them. CDR3 length: 14 residues.

V and J are TRBV7-9 and TRBJ2-4, with 7 bases identical to TRBD1. The CDR3 loop spans 14 amino acids. Germline CDR1 is SEHNR and CDR2 is FQNEAQ (reference sequence). After removal of 7 bases from V and 7 bases from J, the junction contained 10 bases not matched to a gene. The CDR3 bases are TGTGCCAGCACCACCCAGACACAGGGGAACATTCAGTACTTC. Protein sequence: CASTTQTQGNIQYF.

The genes are TRBV3-1 and TRBJ1-1; 8 bases match TRBD1. The CDR3 has 15 residues. Trimming at V came to 5 bases and at J to 1 base, leaving 6 bases not matched to a gene. Germline lookup yields CDR1 LGHDT and CDR2 YNNKEL (reference sequence). DNA of the CDR3: TGTGCCAGCAGCGGACGTACAGGGGGGAACACTGAAGCTTTCTTT. Protein: CASSGRTGGNTEAFF.

This chain connects TRBV5-6 to TRBJ2-7, with unresolved D. CDR3 length equals 13 residues. Germline V CDR1 and CDR2: SGHDT, YYEEEE. Between the trimmed V and J ends, which lost 2 bases and 2 bases, there was a span of 8 bases. CDR3 coding DNA: TGTGCCAGCAGCTTCCAGGTAGCCTACGAGCAGTACTTC. The encoded protein is CASSFQVAYEQYF.

This clonotype was found many times. This rearrangement joins TRBV20-1 to TRBJ1-4, with a possible D match to TRBD1 (5 bases). V was shortened by 5 bases and J by 2 bases, with 12 bases between the two germline ends. This CDR3 contains 14 residues. Germline CDR1 reads DFQATT; CDR2 reads SNEGSKA (reference sequence). CDR3 residues: CSAGEGPTNEKLFF. CDR3 nucleotide sequence: TGCAGTGCTGGGGAGGGACCGACTAATGAAAAACTGTTTTTT.

This clonotype was seen more than once but under ten times. The rearrangement joins TRBV5-1 to TRBJ1-4; no reliable D call. V was pared by 0 bases and J by 8 bases, with 11 bases between. Germline V CDR1 and CDR2: SGHRS, YFSETQ. The CDR3 is 14 amino acids. The CDR3 spells CASSLGQFVEKLFF. The CDR3 nucleotides are TGCGCCAGCAGCTTGGGGCAGTTTGTCGAAAAACTGTTTTTT.

This clonotype was observed a handful of times. The V call is TRBV5-6, the J call TRBJ2-2; 12 nucleotides line up with TRBD2. CDR3 length: 15 residues. Germline values: CDR1 SGHDT, CDR2 YYEEEE. The V gene end was trimmed by 5 bases and the J gene end by 2 bases; junction bases not matched to a gene: 1. In DNA, the CDR3 is TGTGCCAGCAGGACTAGCGGGGGAAACACCGGGGAGCTGTTTTTT. Encoded protein: CASRTSGGNTGELFF.

V and J are TRBV20-1 and TRBJ1-2; perhaps TRBD1 as D (5 bases). V gave up 4 bases and J gave up 7 bases, with 10 bases separating them. This CDR3 contains 11 residues. Germline CDR1 reads DFQATT; CDR2 reads SNEGSKA (reference sequence). This chain's CDR3 is CSAMGGFGYTF. CDR3 coding DNA: TGCAGTGCTATGGGGGGGTTTGGCTACACCTTC.

This clonotype was found a few times. The V call is TRBV25-1, the J call TRBJ2-1; D unclear. This CDR3 contains 15 residues. Germline CDR1 MGHDK, CDR2 SYGVNS. Trimming stripped 6 bases from V and 4 bases from J, with 16 bases between. In DNA, the CDR3 is TGTGCCAGCAGCGCCTCGGCGAATCCATACAATGAGCAGTTCTTC. It is translated as CASSASANPYNEQFF.

The table lists this clonotype with a few counts. The genes are TRBV5-1 and TRBJ1-2; D is perhaps TRBD1 (5 bases). V dropped 4 bases and J dropped 6 bases, with 19 bases sitting between them. The germline V gene has CDR1 SGHRS and CDR2 YFSETQ. This CDR3 comprises 15 residues. For the CDR3, the DNA is TGCGCCAGCAGCGTCGGGGGAGGGACCCTGAATGGCTACACCTTC. Translating it yields CASSVGGGTLNGYTF.

This clonotype was seen at least ten times. The DNA for the CDR3 is TGTGCCAGCAGTGGACAGGGGGCGACAAGCAATCAGCCCCAGCATTTT. It codes for CASSGQGATSNQPQHF. The gene calls are TRBV2 and TRBJ1-5; TRBD1 matches 10 bases. This CDR3 has 16 residues. Losses at the gene ends were 4 bases for V and 1 base for J; bases not matched to a gene: 4. CDR1 and CDR2 from the germline V gene are SNHLY and FYNNEI.

This clonotype was detected ten times or more. V is TRBV29-1 and J is TRBJ1-2; D may be TRBD1 (5 bases). V shed 6 bases and J shed 5 bases, with 10 bases lying between them. The CDR3 contains 11 residues. The germline CDR1 and CDR2 sequences are SQVTM and ANQGSEA. The CDR3 loop reads CSVDTRYGYTF. The CDR3 region has the DNA TGCAGCGTGGACACCCGGTATGGCTACACCTTC.

This clonotype was seen ten or more times. The genes are TRBV10-3 and TRBJ2-5; D ambiguous. The V end was cut by 3 bases, the J end by 3 bases, with 8 bases between. Germline V lookup: CDR1 ENHRY, CDR2 SYGVKD. The CDR3 has 13 residues. This CDR3 is CAISDGREETQYF. CDR3 DNA: TGTGCCATCAGTGATGGCAGAGAAGAGACCCAGTACTTC.

V usage is TRBV11-2 and J usage is TRBJ1-1, with D possibly matching TRBD1 (6 bases). The CDR3 sequence is 15 residues long. The V end was cut by 6 bases, the J end by 1 base, with 15 bases between. Germline loops: CDR1 SGHAT, CDR2 FQNNGV. As DNA, the CDR3 is TGTGCCAGCAGAAACAGGGTAGGCGGGAACACTGAAGCTTTCTTT. Translating it yields CASRNRVGGNTEAFF.

V usage is TRBV7-6 and J usage is TRBJ2-3; 7 bases match TRBD2. Germline values: CDR1 SGHVS, CDR2 FNYEAQ. The J segment lost 5 bases and the V segment lost 0 bases, leaving 5 bases of the junction unmatched. The CDR3 contains 15 residues. CDR3 loop: CASSLAGGIGDTQYF. The CDR3 DNA is TGTGCCAGCAGCTTAGCGGGGGGGATCGGAGATACGCAGTATTTT.

The chain links TRBV7-6 to TRBJ2-1; D gene ambiguous. Trimming pared 5 bases from V and 9 bases from J, leaving 23 bases between. This CDR3 has 16 amino acids. The V gene's germline CDR1 is SGHVS and CDR2 FNYEAQ. The CDR3, as DNA: TGTGCCAGCAGCCATAGCCCTGGGCCGCTTGATAGTGAGCAGTTCTTC. It yields the protein CASSHSPGPLDSEQFF.

This sequence joins TRBV11-1 and TRBJ2-3, with 12 positions matching TRBD2. Losses at the gene ends were 0 bases for V and 2 bases for J; bases not matched to a gene: 6. The CDR3 runs 18 residues. Germline lookup yields CDR1 SGHAT and CDR2 FQDESV (reference sequence). CDR3 protein: CASSLAHGLAGITDTQYF. The CDR3 DNA follows: TGTGCCAGCAGCTTAGCGCATGGACTAGCGGGAATCACAGATACGCAGTATTTT.